What follows are 23 T cell receptor beta chains derived from one specimen sequenced in a study of OX40 agonist ivuxolimab in advanced cancers. Produced via immunoSEQ multiplex PCR; TCRdb's table is partial and in-frame only. Among 70,000 to 85,000 clones listed, roughly nine tenths were seen once. Sequenced material: CD4+ or CD8+ T cells sorted from blood, taken in a trial of the OX40 agonist ivuxolimab. The receptors shown here come from an adult with an advanced solid tumor such as melanoma, head and neck, liver or kidney cancer.

The V gene is TRBV19, the J gene TRBJ2-1, with TRBD2 identical over 7 bases. Germline CDR1 is LNHDA and CDR2 is SQIVND (reference sequence). This CDR3 comprises 16 residues. Trimming removed 3 bases from V and 2 bases from J; junction bases left unmatched: 7. This CDR3 is CASSIGGRGPYNEQFF. For the CDR3, the DNA is TGTGCCAGTAGTATCGGCGGGAGAGGCCCCTACAATGAGCAGTTCTTC.

This rearrangement joins TRBV7-9 to TRBJ2-2; D perhaps matches TRBD2 (5 bases). CDR1 SEHNR and CDR2 FQNEAQ come from the germline V gene (reference sequence). Trimming shortened V by 2 bases and J by 2 bases, and 12 bases separated the two germline ends. This CDR3 comprises 16 residues. CDR3 nucleotides: TGTGCCAGCAGCTTACAGACTACGATTAACACCGGGGAGCTGTTTTTT. Encoded protein: CASSLQTTINTGELFF.

This clone was seen a few times. The V gene is TRBV14, the J gene TRBJ2-2; D not resolved. The CDR3 totals 13 residues. The germline V gene has CDR1 SGHDN and CDR2 FVKESK. The V end lost 4 bases, the J end lost 1 base, and 4 bases lay between the germline ends. The CDR3 DNA reads as TGTGCCAGCAGCCTTCAGAACACCGGGGAGCTGTTTTTT. It specifies CASSLQNTGELFF.

Of note for this clone: The germline gene is not matched at one end of the junction; a read error may be the cause. V is TRBV7-7 and J is TRBJ2-5, with 7 bases lining up with TRBD2. The CDR3 totals 17 residues. CDR1 SSHAT and CDR2 FNYEAQ come from the germline V gene (reference sequence). CDR3 DNA sequence: TGTGCCAGCAGCTCCCAACGGGGCCGGGACTACCAGGAGACCCAGTACTTC. Amino acids: CASSSQRGRDYQETQYF.

The V gene is TRBV5-5, the J gene TRBJ2-7; TRBD1 agrees at 7 bases. The CDR3 spans 14 residues. Trimming took 3 bases from V and 4 from J; bases not matched to a gene: 7. Germline CDR1 reads SGHKS; CDR2 reads YYEKEE (reference sequence). The DNA for the CDR3 is TGTGCCAGCAGCTCGACGACAGGGAAGTACGAGCAGTACTTC. It codes for CASSSTTGKYEQYF.

This clone has just one count. In nucleotides, the CDR3 is TGCGCCAGCAGCTTGGGGACAGGGGTCTACGAGCAGTACTTC. Translating it yields CASSLGTGVYEQYF. The J gene is TRBJ2-5, the V gene TRBV5-1; 9 nucleotides line up with TRBD1. The J call is uncertain, as TRBJ2-7 better fits the DNA end. The CDR3 has 14 residues. Germline CDR1 is SGHRS and CDR2 is YFSETQ.

The V and J genes are TRBV6-6 and TRBJ1-1; 8 positions agree with TRBD1. CDR3 length: 14 amino acids. Germline V lookup: CDR1 MNHNY, CDR2 SVGAGI (reference sequence). V trimming: 6 bases; J trimming: 8 bases; junction bases outside the gene matches: 11. CDR3 residues: CASSSGQGIGEAFF. Here the CDR3 DNA reads TGTGCCAGCAGCTCCGGACAGGGCATCGGCGAAGCTTTCTTT.

The chain is built from TRBV28 and TRBJ1-3, with 7 bases matching TRBD1. The CDR3 is made up of 16 amino acids. CDR1 is MDHEN and CDR2 is SYDVKM in the germline V gene. V shed 5 bases and J 2 bases; nucleotides not matched to a gene: 9. The CDR3 region is CASSTPGQSTGNTIYF. In nucleotides, the CDR3 is TGTGCCAGCAGTACTCCGGGACAGAGCACTGGAAACACCATATATTTT.

The rearrangement joins TRBV7-8 to TRBJ2-5; TRBD2 aligns across 11 bases. This CDR3 spans 16 amino acids. V gave up 5 bases and J gave up 3 bases; unmatched junction bases: 8. In germline, CDR1 is SGHVS, CDR2 FQNEAQ. The DNA for the CDR3 is TGTGCCAGCAGCCTCACCCCGGGACTAGCGGAAGAGACCCAGTACTTC. It translates to CASSLTPGLAEETQYF. Based on the CDR3 plus reference TRBV7-8 and TRBJ2-5, the full variable domain is GAGVSQSPRYKVAKRGQDVALRCDPISGHVSLFWYQQALGQGPEFLTYFQNEAQLDKSGLPSDRFFAERPEGSVSTLKIQRTQQEDSAVYLCASSLTPGLAEETQYFGPGTRLLVL.

The gene calls are TRBV6-4 and TRBJ2-2; TRBD2 matches 9 bases. CDR1 is MRHNA, CDR2 SNTAGT, per germline. The CDR3 spans 14 residues. V trimming: 4 bases; J trimming: 5 bases; junction bases outside the gene matches: 2. CDR3: CASSGLAGTGELFF. The DNA for the CDR3 is TGTGCCAGCAGTGGGCTAGCGGGGACCGGGGAGCTGTTTTTT.

This rearrangement joins TRBV7-9 to TRBJ1-1; D is uncertain. This CDR3 region has 12 residues. CDR1 and CDR2 from the germline V gene are SEHNR and FQNEAQ (reference sequence). Trimming took 2 bases from V and 3 from J, leaving 4 bases between them. The CDR3 here is CASSLTDTEAFF. The CDR3 DNA is TGTGCCAGCAGCTTAACAGACACTGAAGCTTTCTTT.

This sequence joins TRBV15 and TRBJ2-2; D not certain. CDR3 size: 17 residues. Per the germline V gene, CDR1 is LNHNV and CDR2 is YYDKDF (reference sequence). V gave up 0 bases and J gave up 0 bases, with 11 bases separating them. The CDR3 reads CATSRDYAEANTGELFF. In DNA, the CDR3 is TGTGCCACCAGCAGAGATTATGCGGAAGCGAACACCGGGGAGCTGTTTTTT. Variable domain in full (rest from reference TRBV15 and TRBJ2-2): DAMVIQNPRYQVTQFGKPVTLSCSQTLNHNVMYWYQQKSSQAPKLLFHYYDKDFNNEADTPDNFQSRRPNTSFCFLDIRSPGLGDTAMYLCATSRDYAEANTGELFFGEGSRLTVL.

This chain links TRBV6-5 with TRBJ2-7; 7 nucleotides align to TRBD1. The CDR3 is made up of 15 amino acids. V lost 6 bases, J lost 2 bases, and 10 bases stayed unmatched. Looked up from germline, CDR1 is MNHEY and CDR2 is SVGAGI. The CDR3 sequence is CASSRTGDPTYEQYF. DNA for the CDR3: TGTGCCAGCAGCCGAACAGGGGACCCAACCTACGAGCAGTACTTC.

V and J are TRBV11-2 and TRBJ2-7, with D perhaps matching TRBD1 (6 bases). Trimming pared 4 bases from V and 3 bases from J, leaving 16 bases between. The length of the CDR3 is 15 residues. Germline assignment: CDR1 SGHAT and CDR2 FQNNGV. The CDR3 here is CASSSSGVSFYEQYF. DNA for the CDR3: TGTGCCAGCAGCTCCTCAGGGGTTTCTTTCTACGAGCAGTACTTC.

The chain links TRBV6-5 to TRBJ1-5; the D gene is possibly TRBD1 (5 bases). The CDR3 has 14 residues. Germline loops: CDR1 MNHEY, CDR2 SVGAGI. V lost 2 bases, J lost 7 bases, and 12 bases lay in between. CDR3 nucleotides: TGTGCCAGCAGTTACGGCAGGGAAGGGCAGCCCCAGCATTTT. It is translated as CASSYGREGQPQHF.

The rearrangement links TRBV2 to TRBJ2-1; weak D call: TRBD2 (6 bases). The CDR3 has 14 amino acids. V was cut by 7 bases and J by 10 bases, with 20 bases left in between. CDR1 SNHLY and CDR2 FYNNEI come from the germline V gene. The CDR3 region has the DNA TGTGCCAGCAACCCCGGGACCCGGGAGTGGGAGCAGTTCTTC. Its protein product is CASNPGTREWEQFF.

CDR3 residues: CASSLAGGSSPLHF. The CDR3 DNA follows: TGTGCCAGCAGCTTAGCCGGGGGTAGTTCACCCCTCCACTTT. V and J are TRBV7-2 and TRBJ1-6; D possibly corresponds to TRBD1 (5 bases). The CDR3 has 14 residues. Germline values: CDR1 SGHTA, CDR2 FQGNSA. The V and J ends lost 0 bases and 9 bases respectively, with 9 bases between them.

This chain connects TRBV19 to TRBJ1-2, with 9 bases matching TRBD1. Trimming removed 2 bases from V and 8 bases from J; junction bases left unmatched: 15. There are 17 residues in the CDR3. The germline gives CDR1 LNHDA, CDR2 SQIVND (reference sequence). The CDR3 DNA reads TGTGCCAGTAGTATACCGATCCGGACAGGGGAAGAAGGAGGCTACACCTTC. This sequence encodes CASSIPIRTGEEGGYTF. The whole variable domain, remainder taken from reference TRBV19 and TRBJ1-2, is DGGITQSPKYLFRKEGQNVTLSCEQNLNHDAMYWYRQDPGQGLRLIYYSQIVNDFQKGDIAEGYSVSREKKESFPLTVTSAQKNPTAFYLCASSIPIRTGEEGGYTFGSGTRLTVV.

This chain connects TRBV4-2 to TRBJ2-1; TRBD2 aligns across 11 bases. The CDR3 consists of 15 residues. The germline V gene has CDR1 LGHNA and CDR2 YNFKEQ. The V and J ends lost 3 bases and 6 bases, in that order; junction bases with no gene match: 4. CDR3 region: CASSHPSGGFNEQFF. CDR3 nucleotide sequence: TGTGCCAGCAGCCACCCTAGCGGGGGGTTCAATGAGCAGTTCTTC.

This clone was counted a single time. The chain links TRBV9 to TRBJ1-1; D gene ambiguous. Germline V gene lookup returns CDR1 SGDLS and CDR2 YYNGEE. The CDR3 is made up of 17 amino acids. Trimming left V 4 bases short and J 3 bases short, with 22 bases between. This chain's CDR3 is CASSPHIGSESYTEAFF. The CDR3 bases are TGTGCCAGCAGCCCGCACATAGGGTCCGAGAGTTACACTGAAGCTTTCTTT.

The chain has TRBV7-2 and TRBJ2-7; 7 bases line up with TRBD2. The ends lost 2 bases at V and 3 bases at J; junction bases unmatched: 13. The CDR3 spans 17 residues. Germline CDR1 and CDR2: SGHTA and FQGNSA. CDR3 DNA: TGTGCCAGCAGCTTAATGTCGAGCGGGACGATACTCTACGAGCAGTACTTC. Its protein product is CASSLMSSGTILYEQYF.

This clone was counted a few times. The genes are TRBV15 and TRBJ2-7; 8 bases are a match to TRBD2. The CDR3 extends over 15 amino acids. Losses at the gene ends were 0 bases for V and 0 bases for J; bases not matched to a gene: 1. Germline V lookup: CDR1 LNHNV, CDR2 YYDKDF (reference sequence). This CDR3 reads CATSRETSDSYEQYF. CDR3 DNA sequence: TGTGCCACCAGCAGAGAGACTAGCGACTCCTACGAGCAGTACTTC.

This chain uses TRBV28 with TRBJ1-2, with D maybe TRBD1 (5 bases). Germline loops: CDR1 MDHEN, CDR2 SYDVKM. The V end lost 7 bases, the J end lost 4 bases, and 13 bases lay between the germline ends. This CDR3 has 13 residues. The CDR3 region is CASTRASGYGYTF. CDR3 DNA: TGTGCCAGCACCAGGGCGAGCGGCTATGGCTACACCTTC.